The 7 T cell receptor beta chains below were found in one sample sequenced in a study of T-cell reconstitution after alpha-beta-depleted transplantation in children. Library preparation (for TCRbeta) was performed with unique molecular identifiers. One entry per CDR3 protein, called by TCRdb with MiXCR from the PCR reads. Of a few hundred thousand distinct CDR3 sequences detected, about a sixth appear once; the ten largest clones hold over 3%. Specimen: PBMCs from the stem cell graft donor, collected from the stem cell graft. All receptors come from a human donor who donated a stem cell graft to a child with acute lymphoblastic leukemia.

A remark on this clonotype: The DNA is omitted, as the CDR3 cannot be located on it reliably, and the CDR3 follows TCRdb's listing. This chain's CDR3 is CSVGAGTF. The chain combines TRBV29-1 with TRBJ1-2. Looked up from germline, CDR1 is SQVTM and CDR2 is ANQGSEA. Counting both end residues, the CDR3 totals 8 amino acids.

This clonotype has just a few counts. The rearrangement uses TRBV12-3 or TRBV12-4 and TRBJ2-2; D possibly corresponds to TRBD2 (5 bases). The CDR3 covers 15 residues. Trimming took 6 bases from V and 7 from J, leaving 18 bases between them. Written as DNA, the CDR3 is TGTGCCAGCAGCATGGACTTGCTCTACGGCGGGGAGCTGTTTTTT. Amino acid sequence: CASSMDLLYGGELFF.

The V and J genes are TRBV25-1 and TRBJ2-6; D tentatively reads TRBD1 or TRBD2 (5 bases each). CDR3 length: 17 residues. Germline values: CDR1 MGHDK, CDR2 SYGVNS. Trimming left V 6 bases short and J 1 base short, with 16 bases between. As DNA, the CDR3 is TGTGCCAGCAGAGCGACAGCGGACCCATCTGGGGCCAACGTCCTGACTTTC. Translating gives CASRATADPSGANVLTF.

This clonotype was observed a few times. This sequence joins TRBV5-1 and TRBJ2-7; D is undetermined. With 0 bases removed from V and 5 bases from J, the gap between germline ends came to 9 bases. This CDR3 spans 13 amino acids. The germline V gene encodes CDR1 SGHRS and CDR2 YFSETQ. The CDR3 loop is CASSLVWADEQYF. DNA of the CDR3: TGCGCCAGCAGCTTGGTCTGGGCAGACGAGCAGTACTTC. Based on the CDR3 plus reference TRBV5-1 and TRBJ2-7, the full variable domain is KAGVTQTPRYLIKTRGQQVTLSCSPISGHRSVSWYQQTPGQGLQFLFEYFSETQRNKGNFPGRFSGRQFSNSRSEMNVSTLELGDSALYLCASSLVWADEQYFGPGTRLTVT.

This sequence joins TRBV5-1 and TRBJ2-1; TRBD2 aligns across 10 bases. The V and J ends lost 1 base and 5 bases, in that order; junction bases with no gene match: 9. The CDR3 runs 17 residues. Germline V gene sequence: CDR1 SGHRS, CDR2 YFSETQ. In DNA form, the CDR3 reads TGCGCCAGCAGCTTGTCCGTAGCGGGAGGCCGGGACAATGAGCAGTTCTTC. It yields the protein CASSLSVAGGRDNEQFF. The whole variable domain, remainder taken from reference TRBV5-1 and TRBJ2-1, is KAGVTQTPRYLIKTRGQQVTLSCSPISGHRSVSWYQQTPGQGLQFLFEYFSETQRNKGNFPGRFSGRQFSNSRSEMNVSTLELGDSALYLCASSLSVAGGRDNEQFFGPGTRLTVL.

This chain's CDR3 is CASSPPGEQTQYF. The CDR3 DNA reads as TGTGCCAGCTCACCTCCAGGGGAACAGACCCAGTACTTC. The chain carries TRBV18 and TRBJ2-5; D may be TRBD1 (6 bases). This CDR3 contains 13 residues. CDR1 is KGHSH, CDR2 LQKENI, per germline. Between the trimmed V and J ends, which lost 3 bases and 6 bases, there was a span of 11 bases. Supplemented by reference TRBV18 and TRBJ2-5, the full variable domain reads NAGVMQNPRHLVRRRGQEARLRCSPMKGHSHVYWYRQLPEEGLKFMVYLQKENIIDESGMPKERFSAEFPKEGPSILRIQQVVRGDSAAYFCASSPPGEQTQYFGPGTRLLVL.

This clonotype was seen a handful of times. The CDR3 reads CSAPIGLAGVLSNEQFF. DNA of the CDR3: TGCAGTGCTCCCATCGGCCTAGCGGGAGTATTAAGCAATGAGCAGTTCTTC. The chain uses TRBV20-1 and TRBJ2-1; TRBD2 matches at 10 bases. The length of the CDR3 is 17 residues. Germline V lookup: CDR1 DFQATT, CDR2 SNEGSKA (reference sequence). V was clipped by 5 bases and J by 6 bases; unmatched bases: 16.